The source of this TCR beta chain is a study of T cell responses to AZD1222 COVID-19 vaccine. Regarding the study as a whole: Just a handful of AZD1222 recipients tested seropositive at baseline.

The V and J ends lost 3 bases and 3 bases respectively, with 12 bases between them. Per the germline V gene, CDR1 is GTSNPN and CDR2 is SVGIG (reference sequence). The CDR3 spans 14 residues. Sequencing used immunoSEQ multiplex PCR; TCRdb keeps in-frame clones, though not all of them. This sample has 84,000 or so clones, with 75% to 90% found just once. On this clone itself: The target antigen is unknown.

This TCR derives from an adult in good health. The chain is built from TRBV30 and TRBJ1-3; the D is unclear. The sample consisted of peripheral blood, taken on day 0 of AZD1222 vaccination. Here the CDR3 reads CAWSLQRSGNTIYF. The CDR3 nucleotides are TGTGCCTGGAGCCTACAGAGAAGTGGAAACACCATATATTTT.